What follows is one T cell receptor (beta chain) and its context. The antigen is unknown. The data were obtained in a study of liver allograft versus peripheral blood T cells. Looking at the study overall: Peripheral blood of the recipients supplied T cell receptor repertoires that were compared with those in transplanted livers.

MiXCR, run by TCRdb on the reads, gives a single entry per CDR3 protein. The table shows around 6,600 distinct CDR3 sequences, with roughly 17% occurring only once. The CDR3 is 10 residues long. The V gene's germline CDR1 is DFQATT and CDR2 SNEGSKA (reference sequence). Study-level points and caveats: Reportedly, liver allograft T cell receptor repertoires differed from peripheral blood ones.

The receptor comes from a human patient who had a liver transplant. The graft donor may have given rise to some T cells. V usage is TRBV20-1 and J usage is TRBJ1-2; the D gene is possibly TRBD1 (6 bases). The CDR3 region is CPRGCLGYTF. The CDR3 coding sequence is TGCCCCAGGGGCTGTCTTGGCTACACCTTC.